This T cell receptor (beta chain) stems from a study of shared clonotypes between healthy human individuals. Across the whole study: Aged 18 to 49, the donors were two women and three men.

V dropped 3 bases and J dropped 3; count of bases not matched to a gene: 8. There are 15 residues in the CDR3. The germline gives CDR1 SGHRS, CDR2 YFSETQ. Note on this clone: Other DNA sequences from this sample encode an identical CDR3 as well.

What was sequenced on ten immunoSEQ deep assay plates was unsorted PBMC DNA. Sequenced by immunoSEQ multiplex PCR; TCRdb stores in-frame clones only, minus some. The sample includes about 480,000 clones, 75% to 85% of them seen just once. The rearrangement uses TRBV5-1 and TRBJ1-1, with 7 positions matching TRBD1. This TCR was sampled from a woman between 40 and 55 years old in good health. Some clones in this sample may be carry-over from other donors' samples. The sample taken for sequencing was PBMCs. CDR3 in amino acids: CASSSRQGGYTEAFF. CDR3 DNA: TGCGCCAGCAGCTCCCGACAGGGTGGGTACACTGAAGCTTTCTTT.